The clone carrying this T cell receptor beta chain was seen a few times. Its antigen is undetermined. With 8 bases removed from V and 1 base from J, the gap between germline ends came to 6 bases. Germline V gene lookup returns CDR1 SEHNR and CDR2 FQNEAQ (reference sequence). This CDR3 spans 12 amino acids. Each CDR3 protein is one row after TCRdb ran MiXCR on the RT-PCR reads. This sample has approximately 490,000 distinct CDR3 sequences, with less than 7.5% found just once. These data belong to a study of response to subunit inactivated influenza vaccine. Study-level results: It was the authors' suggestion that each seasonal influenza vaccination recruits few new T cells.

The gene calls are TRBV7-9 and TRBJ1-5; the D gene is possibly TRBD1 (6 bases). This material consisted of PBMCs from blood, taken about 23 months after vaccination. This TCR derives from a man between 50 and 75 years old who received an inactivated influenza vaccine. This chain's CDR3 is CASGQSNQPQHF. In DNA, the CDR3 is TGTGCCAGCGGACAGAGCAATCAGCCCCAGCATTTT.